This T cell receptor beta chain was observed in a study of long-term antiretroviral therapy in people with HIV. Study findings and constraints: Transplant donor controls retained higher diversity, though diversity increased after ART. Clones expanded before ART dominated the repertoire at all time points. ART adherence was not documented, and neither viral resistance nor therapy changes had any data.

Samples were assayed with immunoSEQ v3.0 at survey level. Here immunoSEQ multiplex PCR was the method, and the copy in TCRdb shows in-frame clones only, minus some. Altogether approximately 27,000 clones are present, over 85% being singletons, with the ten largest covering about 3.9%. Concerning this clone: Antigen: not known.

Specimen: unsorted PBMCs, collected 1.8 years after starting antiretroviral therapy. The clonotype was recovered from a woman in her late teens or twenties with HIV.

The DNA for the CDR3 is TGTGCCAGCAGCGTAGACAGGGGAGGGGAGGAGACCCAGTACTTC. Translating gives CASSVDRGGEETQYF. The chain has TRBV9 and TRBJ2-5; possibly TRBD1 or TRBD2 for D (7 bases each). The CDR3 totals 15 residues. Germline assignment: CDR1 SGDLS and CDR2 YYNGEE. Trimming left V 0 bases short and J 5 bases short, with 14 bases between. The variable domain in full, with the rest retrieved from reference TRBV9 and TRBJ2-5, is DSGVTQTPKHLITATGQRVTLRCSPRSGDLSVYWYQQSLDQGLQFLIQYYNGEERAKGNILERFSAQQFPDLHSELNLSSLELGDSALYFCASSVDRGGEETQYFGPGTRLLVL.